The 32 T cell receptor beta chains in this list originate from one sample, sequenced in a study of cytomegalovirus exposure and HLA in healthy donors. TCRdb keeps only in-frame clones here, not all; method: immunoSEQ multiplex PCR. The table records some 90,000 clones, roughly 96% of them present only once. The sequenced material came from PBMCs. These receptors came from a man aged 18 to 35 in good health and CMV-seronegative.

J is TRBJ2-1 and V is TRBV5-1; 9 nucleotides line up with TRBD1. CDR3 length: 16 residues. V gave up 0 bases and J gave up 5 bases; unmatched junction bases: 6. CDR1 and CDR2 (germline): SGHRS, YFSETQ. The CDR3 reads CASSLGTGGSHNEQFF. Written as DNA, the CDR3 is TGCGCCAGCAGCTTGGGAACAGGGGGCAGCCACAATGAGCAGTTCTTC.

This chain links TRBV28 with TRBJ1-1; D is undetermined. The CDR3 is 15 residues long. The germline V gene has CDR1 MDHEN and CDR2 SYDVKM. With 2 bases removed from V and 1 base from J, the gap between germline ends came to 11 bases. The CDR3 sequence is CASSLILSGNTEAFF. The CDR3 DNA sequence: TGTGCCAGCAGTTTAATCCTGTCAGGGAACACTGAAGCTTTCTTT.

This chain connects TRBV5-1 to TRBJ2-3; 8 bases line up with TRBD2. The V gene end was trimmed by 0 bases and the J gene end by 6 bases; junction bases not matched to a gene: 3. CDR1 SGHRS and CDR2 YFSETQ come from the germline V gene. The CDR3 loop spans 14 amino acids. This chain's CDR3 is CASSLAREGDTQYF. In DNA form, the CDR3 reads TGCGCCAGCAGCTTGGCTCGGGAGGGGGATACGCAGTATTTT.

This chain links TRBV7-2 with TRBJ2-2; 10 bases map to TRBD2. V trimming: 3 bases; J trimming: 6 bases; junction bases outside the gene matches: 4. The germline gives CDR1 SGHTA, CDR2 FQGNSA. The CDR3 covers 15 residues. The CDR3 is CASSFSSGRSGELFF. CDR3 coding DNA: TGTGCCAGCAGCTTTTCTAGCGGGAGATCCGGGGAGCTGTTTTTT.

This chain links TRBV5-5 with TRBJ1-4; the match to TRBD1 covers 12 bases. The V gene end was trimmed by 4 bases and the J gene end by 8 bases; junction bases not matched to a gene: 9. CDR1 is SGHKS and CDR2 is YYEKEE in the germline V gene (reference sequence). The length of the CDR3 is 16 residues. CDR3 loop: CASSRAGGTGGEKLFF. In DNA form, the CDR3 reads TGTGCCAGCAGCCGGGCGGGCGGGACAGGGGGCGAAAAACTGTTTTTT.

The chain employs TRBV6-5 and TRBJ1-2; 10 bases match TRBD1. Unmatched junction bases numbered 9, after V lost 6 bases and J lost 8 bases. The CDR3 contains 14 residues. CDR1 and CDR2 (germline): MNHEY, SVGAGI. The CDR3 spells CASSNRDRGWGYTF. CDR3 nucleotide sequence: TGTGCCAGCAGCAACCGGGACAGGGGATGGGGCTACACCTTC.

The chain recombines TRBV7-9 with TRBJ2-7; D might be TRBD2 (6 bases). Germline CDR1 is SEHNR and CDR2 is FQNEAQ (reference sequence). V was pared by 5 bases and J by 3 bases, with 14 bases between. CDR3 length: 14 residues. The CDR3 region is CASSQTEGLYEQYV. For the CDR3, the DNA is TGTGCCAGCAGCCAGACGGAGGGCCTCTACGAGCAGTACGTC.

The CDR3 region has the DNA TGTGCCAGCAGCCGGGACACTAGCGGAGCCTACGAGCAGTACTTC. Amino acid sequence: CASSRDTSGAYEQYF. This rearrangement joins TRBV5-6 to TRBJ2-7, with 8 bases fitting TRBD2. This CDR3 spans 15 amino acids. The trim removed 4 bases at V and 2 bases at J, leaving 8 bases unmatched. Germline-derived CDR1 and CDR2 are SGHDT and YYEEEE.

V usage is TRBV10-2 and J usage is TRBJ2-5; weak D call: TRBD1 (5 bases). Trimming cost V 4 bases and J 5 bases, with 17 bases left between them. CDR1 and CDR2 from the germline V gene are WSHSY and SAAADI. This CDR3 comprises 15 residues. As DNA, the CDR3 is TGCGCCAGCAGTGCTGGGGCAGGGTCTTGGGAGACCCAGTACTTC. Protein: CASSAGAGSWETQYF.

The CDR3 DNA sequence: TGTGCCACCATACCCCCACAGGGGGCTAACTATGGCTACACCTTC. Translation gives CATIPPQGANYGYTF. The chain has TRBV6-1 and TRBJ1-2; 8 bases map to TRBD1. The V segment lost 10 bases and the J segment 0 bases; nucleotides outside the gene matches: 10. Germline V gene sequence: CDR1 MNHNS, CDR2 SASEGT. This CDR3 has 15 amino acids.

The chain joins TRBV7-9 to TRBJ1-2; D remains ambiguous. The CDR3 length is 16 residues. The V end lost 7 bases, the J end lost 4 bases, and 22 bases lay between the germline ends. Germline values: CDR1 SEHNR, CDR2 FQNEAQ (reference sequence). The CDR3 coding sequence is TGTGCCAGCACCACAGACGATCCCGGCGGGAGCTATGGCTACACCTTC. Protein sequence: CASTTDDPGGSYGYTF.

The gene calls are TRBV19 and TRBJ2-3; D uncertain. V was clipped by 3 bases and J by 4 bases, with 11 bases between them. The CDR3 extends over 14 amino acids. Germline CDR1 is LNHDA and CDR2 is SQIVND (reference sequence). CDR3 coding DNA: TGTGCCAGTAGTATGTGGGCCGACGCAGATACGCAGTATTTT. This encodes CASSMWADADTQYF.

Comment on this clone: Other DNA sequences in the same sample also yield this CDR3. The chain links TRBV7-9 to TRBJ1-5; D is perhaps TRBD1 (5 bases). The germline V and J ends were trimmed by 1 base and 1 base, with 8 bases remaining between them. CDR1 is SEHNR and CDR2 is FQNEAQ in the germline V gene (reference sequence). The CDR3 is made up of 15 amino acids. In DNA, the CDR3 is TGTGCCAGCAGCTTAGGGACAAACAGCAATCAGCCCCAGCATTTT. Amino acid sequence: CASSLGTNSNQPQHF. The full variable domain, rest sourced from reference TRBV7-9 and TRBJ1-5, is DTGVSQNPRHKITKRGQNVTFRCDPISEHNRLYWYRQTLGQGPEFLTYFQNEAQLEKSRLLSDRFSAERPKGSFSTLEIQRTEQGDSAMYLCASSLGTNSNQPQHFGDGTRLSIL.

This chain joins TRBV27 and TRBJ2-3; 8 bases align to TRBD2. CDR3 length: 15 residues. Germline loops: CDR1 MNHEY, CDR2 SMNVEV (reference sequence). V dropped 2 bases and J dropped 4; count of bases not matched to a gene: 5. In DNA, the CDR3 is TGTGCCAGCAGTTTAAAGGGACTAGAGGCAGATACGCAGTATTTT. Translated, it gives CASSLKGLEADTQYF.

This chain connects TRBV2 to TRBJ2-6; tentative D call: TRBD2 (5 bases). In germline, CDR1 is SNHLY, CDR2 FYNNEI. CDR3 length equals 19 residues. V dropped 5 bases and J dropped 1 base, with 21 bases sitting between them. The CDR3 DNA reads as TGTGCCAGCAGTTTATTGGGAGATAGAAGCAAATCTGGGGCCAACGTCCTGACTTTC. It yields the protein CASSLLGDRSKSGANVLTF.

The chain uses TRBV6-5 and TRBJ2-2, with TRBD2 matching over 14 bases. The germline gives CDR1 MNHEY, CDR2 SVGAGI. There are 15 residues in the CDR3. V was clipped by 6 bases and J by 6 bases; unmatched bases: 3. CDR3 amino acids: CASRGLAGESGELFF. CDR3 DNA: TGTGCCAGCAGGGGACTAGCGGGAGAATCCGGGGAGCTGTTTTTT.

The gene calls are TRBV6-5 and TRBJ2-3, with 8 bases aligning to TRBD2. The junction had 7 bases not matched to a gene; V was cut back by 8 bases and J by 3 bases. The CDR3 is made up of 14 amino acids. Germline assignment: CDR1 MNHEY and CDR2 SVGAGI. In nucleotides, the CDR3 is TGTGCCAGCGCAGGGAGCGGGAGTACAGATACGCAGTATTTT. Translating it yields CASAGSGSTDTQYF.

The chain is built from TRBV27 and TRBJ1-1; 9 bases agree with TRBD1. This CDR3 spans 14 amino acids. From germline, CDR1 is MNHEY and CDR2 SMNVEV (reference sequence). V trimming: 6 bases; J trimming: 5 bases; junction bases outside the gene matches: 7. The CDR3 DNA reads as TGTGCCAGCAGCTTGGACAGGGGCGGGACTGAAGCTTTCTTT. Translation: CASSLDRGGTEAFF.

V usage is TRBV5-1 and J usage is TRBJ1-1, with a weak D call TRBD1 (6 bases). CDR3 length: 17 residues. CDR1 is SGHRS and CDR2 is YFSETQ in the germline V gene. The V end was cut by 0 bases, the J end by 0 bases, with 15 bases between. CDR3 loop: CASSLARTEKLNTEAFF. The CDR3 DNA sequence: TGCGCCAGCAGCTTGGCCAGGACAGAAAAGCTGAACACTGAAGCTTTCTTT. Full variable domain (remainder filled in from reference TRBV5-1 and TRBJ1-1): KAGVTQTPRYLIKTRGQQVTLSCSPISGHRSVSWYQQTPGQGLQFLFEYFSETQRNKGNFPGRFSGRQFSNSRSEMNVSTLELGDSALYLCASSLARTEKLNTEAFFGQGTRLTVV.

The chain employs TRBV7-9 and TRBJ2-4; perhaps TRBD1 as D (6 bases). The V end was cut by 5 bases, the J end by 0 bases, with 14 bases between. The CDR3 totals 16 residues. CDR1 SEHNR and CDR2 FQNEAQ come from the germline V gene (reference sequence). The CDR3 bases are TGTGCCAGCAGCCCCCGGGACATTATAGCCAAAAACATTCAGTACTTC. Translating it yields CASSPRDIIAKNIQYF.

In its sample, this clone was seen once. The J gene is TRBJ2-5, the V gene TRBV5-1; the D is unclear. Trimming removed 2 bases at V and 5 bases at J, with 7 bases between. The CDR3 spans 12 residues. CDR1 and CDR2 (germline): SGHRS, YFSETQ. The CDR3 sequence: CASSLLGETQYF. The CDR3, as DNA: TGCGCCAGCAGCTTACTCGGGGAGACCCAGTACTTC. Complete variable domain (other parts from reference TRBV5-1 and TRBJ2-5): KAGVTQTPRYLIKTRGQQVTLSCSPISGHRSVSWYQQTPGQGLQFLFEYFSETQRNKGNFPGRFSGRQFSNSRSEMNVSTLELGDSALYLCASSLLGETQYFGPGTRLLVL.

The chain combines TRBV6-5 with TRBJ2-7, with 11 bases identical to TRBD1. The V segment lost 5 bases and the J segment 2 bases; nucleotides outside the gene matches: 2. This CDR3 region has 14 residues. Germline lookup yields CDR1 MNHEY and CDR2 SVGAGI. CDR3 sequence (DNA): TGTGCCAGCAGTGCGGGACAGGGGGCCTACGAGCAGTACTTC. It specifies CASSAGQGAYEQYF.

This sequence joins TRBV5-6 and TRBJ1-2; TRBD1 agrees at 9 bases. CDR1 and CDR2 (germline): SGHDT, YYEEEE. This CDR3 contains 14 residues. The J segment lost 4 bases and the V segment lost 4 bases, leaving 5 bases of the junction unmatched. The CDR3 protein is CASSTGTGSYGYTF. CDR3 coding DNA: TGTGCCAGCAGCACCGGGACAGGGTCCTATGGCTACACCTTC.

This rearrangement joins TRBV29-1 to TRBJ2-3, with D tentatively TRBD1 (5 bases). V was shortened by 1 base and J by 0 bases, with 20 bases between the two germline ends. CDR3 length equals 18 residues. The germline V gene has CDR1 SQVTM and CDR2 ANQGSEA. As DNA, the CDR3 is TGCAGCGTTGAAGGTCGGCAGGGAAGCGTATTTAGCACAGATACGCAGTATTTT. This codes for CSVEGRQGSVFSTDTQYF.

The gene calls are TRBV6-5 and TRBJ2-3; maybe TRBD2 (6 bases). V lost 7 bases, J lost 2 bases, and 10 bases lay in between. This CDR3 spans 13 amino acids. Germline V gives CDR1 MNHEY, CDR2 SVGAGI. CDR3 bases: TGTGCCAGCACCGGGAGCTTCACAGATACGCAGTATTTT. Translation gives CASTGSFTDTQYF.

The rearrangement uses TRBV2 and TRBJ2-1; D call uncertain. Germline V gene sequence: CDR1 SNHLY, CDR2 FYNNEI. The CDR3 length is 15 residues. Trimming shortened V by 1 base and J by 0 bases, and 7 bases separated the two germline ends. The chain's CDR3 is CASSEVRSSYNEQFF. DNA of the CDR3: TGTGCCAGCAGTGAAGTCCGGAGCTCCTACAATGAGCAGTTCTTC.

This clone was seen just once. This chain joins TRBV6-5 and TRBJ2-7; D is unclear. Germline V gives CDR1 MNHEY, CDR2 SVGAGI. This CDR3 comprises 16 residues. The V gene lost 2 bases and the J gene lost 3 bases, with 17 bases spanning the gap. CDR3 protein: CASSYGQTPTGYEQYF. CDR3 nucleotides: TGTGCCAGCAGTTACGGCCAGACCCCAACGGGCTACGAGCAGTACTTC.

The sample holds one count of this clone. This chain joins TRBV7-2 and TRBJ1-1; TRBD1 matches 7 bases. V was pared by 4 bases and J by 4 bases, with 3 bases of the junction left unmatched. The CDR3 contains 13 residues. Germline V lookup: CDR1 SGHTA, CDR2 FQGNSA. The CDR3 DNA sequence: TGTGCCAGCAGCTACACAGGGGTCACTGAAGCTTTCTTT. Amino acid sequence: CASSYTGVTEAFF.

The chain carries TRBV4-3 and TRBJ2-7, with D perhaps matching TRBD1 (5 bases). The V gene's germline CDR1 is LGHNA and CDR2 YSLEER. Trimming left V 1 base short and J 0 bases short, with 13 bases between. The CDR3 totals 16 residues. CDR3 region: CASSQARVPISYEQYV. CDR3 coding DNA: TGCGCCAGCAGCCAAGCCAGGGTGCCAATCTCCTACGAGCAGTACGTC.

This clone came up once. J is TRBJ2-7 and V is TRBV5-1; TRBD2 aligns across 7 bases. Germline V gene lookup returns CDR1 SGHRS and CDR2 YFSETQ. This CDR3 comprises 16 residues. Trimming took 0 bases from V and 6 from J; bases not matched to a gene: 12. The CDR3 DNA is TGCGCCAGCAGCTTGGACCGCCAGGGTCCGGGGGGCGAGCAGTACTTC. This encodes CASSLDRQGPGGEQYF.

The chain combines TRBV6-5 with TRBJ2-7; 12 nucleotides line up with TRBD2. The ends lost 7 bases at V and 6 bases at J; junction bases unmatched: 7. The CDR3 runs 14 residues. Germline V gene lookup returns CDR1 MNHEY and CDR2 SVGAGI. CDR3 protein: CASTTSGSPIEQYV. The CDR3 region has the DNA TGTGCCAGCACGACTAGCGGGAGTCCGATCGAGCAGTACGTC.

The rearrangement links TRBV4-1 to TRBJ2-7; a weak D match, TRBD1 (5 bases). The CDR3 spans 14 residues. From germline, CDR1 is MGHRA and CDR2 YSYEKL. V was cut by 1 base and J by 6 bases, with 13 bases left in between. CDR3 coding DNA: TGCGCCAGCAGCCAAGTATCAGGGATCGGCGAGCAGTACGTC. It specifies CASSQVSGIGEQYV.